This T cell receptor (beta chain) stems from a study of Ad26.COV2.S vaccination and SARS-CoV-2 variants. Overall study: The COV1001 Ad26.COV2.S trial arm included the donor.

Treatment indicated: some 20 received Ad26.COV2.S at low or high dose, single or two shots; roughly five received placebo; per-sample allocation not given. The study sampled participants on day 63 after the first vaccine or placebo injection. An Ad26 vector that expressed Wuhan-strain SARS-CoV-2 spike constituted the vaccine. Data came from immunoSEQ multiplex PCR; TCRdb stores just in-frame clones and leaves some out. This sample yields 350,000 to 500,000 clones, of which roughly 87% are seen a single time; around 2.5% belongs to the top ten. The source of this sequence is a person aged 18-65 years who received the Ad26.COV2.S COVID-19 vaccine or a placebo. The starting material was peripheral blood, obtained in a trial of Ad26.COV2.S vaccine versus placebo.

The CDR3 DNA sequence: TGTGCCTCCGCCGCCCTCGCGTCCGGGGAGCTGTTTTTT. It specifies CASAALASGELFF. This sequence joins TRBV30 and TRBJ2-2; D ambiguous. CDR1 GTSNPN and CDR2 SVGIG come from the germline V gene (reference sequence). The CDR3 sequence is 13 residues long. V shed 7 bases and J shed 6 bases, with 15 bases lying between them.